The clone carrying this T cell receptor beta chain occurred once. TCRdb's copy holds only in-frame clones and misses some; the assay was immunoSEQ multiplex PCR. The sample holds 150,000 to 200,000 clones, 90% seen once. The data originate from a study of blood T cell repertoires in COVID-19. CDR3 length: 13 amino acids. V lost 6 bases and J lost 2, with 10 bases in between. Germline values: CDR1 MNHEY, CDR2 SMNVEV (reference sequence). The clonotype originates from a man aged 50-60 years with acute or convalescent COVID-19. The chain links TRBV27 to TRBJ1-1, with a possible D match to TRBD1 (6 bases). The sample consisted of peripheral blood. The CDR3 here is CASSRQDNTEAFF. The CDR3 DNA reads TGTGCCAGCAGCCGACAGGATAACACTGAAGCTTTCTTT.